These 25 T cell receptor beta chains came from one sample sequenced in a study of blood T cell repertoires in COVID-19. Measured with immunoSEQ multiplex PCR; TCRdb has only the in-frame clones, and not every one. The sample has approximately 100,000 clones, 71% seen once. The sample taken for sequencing was peripheral blood. The receptor source for this set is a human donor with acute or convalescent COVID-19. The donor label of this sample is uncertain.

V usage is TRBV10-3 and J usage is TRBJ2-3; TRBD1 might be the D (6 bases). The germline V and J ends were trimmed by 3 bases and 2 bases, with 9 bases remaining between them. The CDR3 runs 14 residues. Germline values: CDR1 ENHRY, CDR2 SYGVKD. The CDR3 DNA follows: TGTGCCATCAGTGATAGGACAGCCACAGATACGCAGTATTTT. Its translation: CAISDRTATDTQYF.

The V and J genes are TRBV6-5 and TRBJ1-5; the match to TRBD1 covers 7 bases. Germline CDR1 and CDR2: MNHEY and SVGAGI. V dropped 4 bases and J dropped 4; count of bases not matched to a gene: 7. This CDR3 comprises 15 residues. CDR3 DNA sequence: TGTGCCAGCAGTTCCCATCTACAGGGGAATCAGCCCCAGCATTTT. Its translation is CASSSHLQGNQPQHF.

The V and J genes are TRBV7-3 and TRBJ2-3; the match to TRBD2 covers 7 bases. Germline V gene sequence: CDR1 SGHTA, CDR2 FQGTGA. The ends lost 5 bases at V and 0 bases at J; junction bases unmatched: 5. The CDR3 has 15 residues. CDR3 region: CASSKSGDSTDTQYF. Written as DNA, the CDR3 is TGTGCCAGCAGCAAAAGCGGGGATAGCACAGATACGCAGTATTTT.

This chain connects TRBV11-2 to TRBJ1-3, with D unresolved. Germline CDR1 is SGHAT and CDR2 is FQNNGV. The CDR3 sequence is 15 residues long. The V end lost 7 bases, the J end lost 1 base, and 14 bases lay between the germline ends. The CDR3 reads CASTLFGVSGNTIYF. The CDR3 bases are TGTGCCAGCACCCTCTTCGGGGTATCTGGAAACACCATATATTTT.

This clone has only a few counts. This chain uses TRBV7-8 with TRBJ1-5; the D is unclear. The CDR3 has 15 residues. The V and J ends lost 1 base and 7 bases respectively, with 14 bases between them. Germline CDR1 SGHVS, CDR2 FQNEAQ. The CDR3 region has the DNA TGTGCCAGCAGCTTAGGACCGGGAAAGGAGCAGCCCCAGCATTTT. Its protein is CASSLGPGKEQPQHF.

The V and J genes are TRBV5-6 and TRBJ2-5, with 11 bases aligning to TRBD2. Looked up from germline, CDR1 is SGHDT and CDR2 is YYEEEE. The CDR3 runs to 15 residues. J gave up 1 base and V 4 bases, and 3 bases lay outside the gene matches. The CDR3 loop is CASSPLAGGQETQYF. CDR3 DNA sequence: TGTGCCAGCAGCCCTCTAGCGGGGGGCCAAGAGACCCAGTACTTC.

This clone was seen a single time. The chain joins TRBV9 to TRBJ1-6; 7 bases match TRBD1. The CDR3 length is 14 residues. Germline V gene lookup returns CDR1 SGDLS and CDR2 YYNGEE. The V and J ends lost 4 bases and 10 bases, in that order; junction bases with no gene match: 8. The CDR3 DNA reads as TGTGCCAGCAGCACCGGGACAGTCTCCTCACCCCTCCACTTT. It specifies CASSTGTVSSPLHF.

J is TRBJ2-1 and V is TRBV19; TRBD1 matches 9 bases. The CDR3 has 14 amino acids. The V and J ends lost 9 bases and 3 bases, in that order; junction bases with no gene match: 6. The germline CDR1 and CDR2 sequences are LNHDA and SQIVND (reference sequence). The CDR3 DNA reads as TGTGCCAGCACAGACAGGGGGGTCTACAATGAGCAGTTCTTC. Translating gives CASTDRGVYNEQFF.

The chain links TRBV9 to TRBJ1-6, with TRBD1 matching over 9 bases. The CDR3 covers 15 residues. CDR1 is SGDLS, CDR2 YYNGEE, per germline. Trimming removed 2 bases from V and 7 bases from J; junction bases left unmatched: 4. In DNA form, the CDR3 reads TGTGCCAGCAGCGTCGACAGGGGGAAGAATTCACCCCTCCACTTT. It encodes CASSVDRGKNSPLHF.

The CDR3 coding sequence is TGTGCCACCAGCAGGAGAGGCCCCTACGAGCAGTACTTC. It translates to CATSRRGPYEQYF. This chain uses TRBV15 with TRBJ2-7; the D is unclear. Between the trimmed V and J ends, which lost 3 bases and 2 bases, there was a span of 8 bases. Germline V gene lookup returns CDR1 LNHNV and CDR2 YYDKDF (reference sequence). This CDR3 has 13 amino acids.

The chain employs TRBV7-2 and TRBJ2-5; TRBD2 matches 11 bases. Germline CDR1 reads SGHTA; CDR2 reads FQGNSA. The CDR3 runs 17 residues. Germline trimming cut 5 bases from V and 5 bases from J; bases unmatched to any gene: 13. In DNA, the CDR3 is TGTGCCAGCAGCAGGGGACTAGCGGTTGGGAGTCCGGAGACCCAGTACTTC. Translated, it gives CASSRGLAVGSPETQYF.

This clone was detected many times. The genes are TRBV21-1 and TRBJ2-3; whether TRBD2, the table's D call, matches the DNA was not checked. TRBV21-1 is termed a pseudogene. This CDR3 has 18 residues. The CDR3 nucleotides read TGTGCCAGCAGCAAACTTACTAGCGGGGGCCTTTGCACAGATACGCAGTATTTT. Translation: CASSKLTSGGLCTDTQYF.

This clone was counted a few times. The chain has TRBV18 and TRBJ1-2; 10 nucleotides line up with TRBD1. The CDR3 contains 14 residues. Germline V gene lookup returns CDR1 KGHSH and CDR2 LQKENI. With 3 bases clipped from V and 8 bases from J, the junction kept 6 bases outside the gene matches. The CDR3 DNA reads as TGTGCCAGCTCACCCCTAGGACAGGGGGAAGGCTACACCTTC. The encoded protein is CASSPLGQGEGYTF.

The chain carries TRBV10-3 and TRBJ1-1; TRBD1 aligns across 8 bases. Looked up from germline, CDR1 is ENHRY and CDR2 is SYGVKD. The CDR3 sequence is 15 residues long. With 3 bases clipped from V and 5 bases from J, the junction kept 8 bases outside the gene matches. The CDR3 DNA is TGTGCCATCAGTGAAAACCAGGGGGCAGGAACTGAAGCTTTCTTT. This encodes CAISENQGAGTEAFF.

This clone was counted a few times. V is TRBV11-2 and J is TRBJ1-6; unclear D gene. Germline CDR1 is SGHAT and CDR2 is FQNNGV. With 4 bases removed from V and 10 bases from J, the gap between germline ends came to 14 bases. There are 14 residues in the CDR3. The CDR3 spells CASSSAGFGSPLHF. The CDR3 DNA is TGTGCCAGCAGCTCGGCGGGGTTCGGCTCACCCCTCCACTTT.

CDR3 sequence reads: CASSLASYNEQFF. The CDR3 region has the DNA TGTGCCAGCAGCTTAGCGAGTTACAATGAGCAGTTCTTC. The chain uses TRBV5-5 and TRBJ2-1; no reliable D call. The CDR3 loop spans 13 amino acids. V was cut by 2 bases and J by 4 bases, with 7 bases left in between. Germline V gives CDR1 SGHKS, CDR2 YYEKEE (reference sequence).

The rearrangement links TRBV6-5 to TRBJ2-1; D remains ambiguous. Germline V CDR1 and CDR2: MNHEY, SVGAGI. The CDR3 has 13 residues. V gave up 4 bases and J gave up 6 bases, with 10 bases separating them. In nucleotides, the CDR3 is TGTGCCAGCAGTTCCACTGCGATCAATGAGCAGTTCTTC. Amino acid sequence: CASSSTAINEQFF.

The CDR3 DNA follows: TGTGCCAGCAGTCCAGGGGTGGGCTACACCTTC. It yields the protein CASSPGVGYTF. The V gene is TRBV7-2, the J gene TRBJ1-2, with a tentative D call TRBD1 (6 bases). V was shortened by 6 bases and J by 8 bases, with 10 bases between the two germline ends. Germline assignment: CDR1 SGHTA and CDR2 FQGNSA. The CDR3 runs 11 residues.

The V call is TRBV6-5, the J call TRBJ1-5; 7 positions match TRBD1. Germline lookup yields CDR1 MNHEY and CDR2 SVGAGI. Trimming took 0 bases from V and 5 from J; bases not matched to a gene: 4. The CDR3 runs 15 residues. The CDR3 is CASSYSWTGHQPQHF. Written as DNA, the CDR3 is TGTGCCAGCAGTTACTCTTGGACAGGTCATCAGCCCCAGCATTTT.

The chain employs TRBV6-6 and TRBJ1-1, with a possible D match to TRBD1 (5 bases). The CDR3 has 15 amino acids. Trimming shortened V by 7 bases and J by 0 bases, and 15 bases separated the two germline ends. Germline values: CDR1 MNHNY, CDR2 SVGAGI (reference sequence). Here the CDR3 reads CASNHPRVLNTEAFF. The CDR3 DNA is TGTGCCAGCAATCACCCCAGGGTATTGAACACTGAAGCTTTCTTT.

The V and J genes are TRBV6-1 and TRBJ2-3; 14 bases are shared with TRBD2. The germline V gene encodes CDR1 MNHNS and CDR2 SASEGT. The CDR3 contains 19 residues. Unmatched junction bases numbered 11, after V lost 4 bases and J lost 2 bases. The CDR3 protein is CASSGRLAGGPPFTDTQYF. The CDR3 DNA reads as TGTGCCAGCAGTGGGCGACTAGCGGGGGGGCCGCCTTTCACAGATACGCAGTATTTT.

In nucleotides, the CDR3 is TGTGCCAGCAGTGAAGCAGGGGGCCTTGAAGCTTTCTTT. Its protein product is CASSEAGGLEAFF. The J gene is TRBJ1-1, the V gene TRBV2; 7 bases fit TRBD1. The CDR3 covers 13 residues. J lost 7 bases, V lost 0 bases, and 2 bases had no gene match. Germline V gene data show CDR1 as SNHLY and CDR2 as FYNNEI. The entire variable domain, with the rest obtained from reference TRBV2 and TRBJ1-1, is as follows: EPEVTQTPSHQVTQMGQEVILRCVPISNHLYFYWYRQILGQKVEFLVSFYNNEISEKSEIFDDQFSVERPDGSNFTLKIRSTKLEDSAMYFCASSEAGGLEAFFGQGTRLTVV.

This clone was picked up a small number of times. The rearrangement links TRBV18 to TRBJ1-4; TRBD1 matches at 7 bases. The V gene end was trimmed by 2 bases and the J gene end by 5 bases; junction bases not matched to a gene: 5. Germline CDR1 is KGHSH and CDR2 is LQKENI. This CDR3 has 15 amino acids. The CDR3 region has the DNA TGTGCCAGCTCACCAACGGGACAGCTAAATGAAAAACTGTTTTTT. Translated, it gives CASSPTGQLNEKLFF.

CDR3 region: CASSLDPGDYGYTF. The CDR3 DNA is TGTGCCAGCAGCTTAGATCCGGGAGACTATGGCTACACCTTC. The chain links TRBV7-2 to TRBJ1-2; D call uncertain. This CDR3 spans 14 amino acids. Trimming removed 1 base from V and 3 bases from J, with 9 bases in between. The germline gives CDR1 SGHTA, CDR2 FQGNSA.

This chain uses TRBV5-1 with TRBJ2-1; D not resolved. The germline gives CDR1 SGHRS, CDR2 YFSETQ. The CDR3 contains 15 residues. V was trimmed by 4 bases and J by 8 bases, leaving 19 bases between them. The CDR3 DNA sequence: TGCGCCAGCAGCCCGCCCACAACGAGGAACGATGAGCAGTTCTTC. It translates to CASSPPTTRNDEQFF.